This T cell receptor (beta chain) was found in a study of shared clonotypes between healthy human individuals. The assay was immunoSEQ multiplex PCR, and TCRdb's table has in-frame clones only and misses some. The data show under 600,000 clones, roughly 98% seen once. The naive CD8 fraction comprised CD45RO-negative cells positively selected for CCR7 and excluded terminally differentiated effector memory CD45RA+ cells. With respect to this clone: As yet, its antigen is unknown.

Study-wide results and limits: Clonotype sharing among donors was thought likely to change with sequencing depth.

This clonotype was sampled from a man younger than 45 in good health. The source material was naive CD8+ T cells sorted from blood.

The CDR3 DNA follows: TGCAGCGTTGCCCCGGGACAGGGGTTCACTGAAGCTTTCTTT. This gives the protein CSVAPGQGFTEAFF. The chain links TRBV29-1 to TRBJ1-1; 10 positions match TRBD1. Germline CDR1 and CDR2: SQVTM and ANQGSEA. This CDR3 spans 14 amino acids. The trim removed 4 bases at V and 4 bases at J, leaving 6 bases unmatched.